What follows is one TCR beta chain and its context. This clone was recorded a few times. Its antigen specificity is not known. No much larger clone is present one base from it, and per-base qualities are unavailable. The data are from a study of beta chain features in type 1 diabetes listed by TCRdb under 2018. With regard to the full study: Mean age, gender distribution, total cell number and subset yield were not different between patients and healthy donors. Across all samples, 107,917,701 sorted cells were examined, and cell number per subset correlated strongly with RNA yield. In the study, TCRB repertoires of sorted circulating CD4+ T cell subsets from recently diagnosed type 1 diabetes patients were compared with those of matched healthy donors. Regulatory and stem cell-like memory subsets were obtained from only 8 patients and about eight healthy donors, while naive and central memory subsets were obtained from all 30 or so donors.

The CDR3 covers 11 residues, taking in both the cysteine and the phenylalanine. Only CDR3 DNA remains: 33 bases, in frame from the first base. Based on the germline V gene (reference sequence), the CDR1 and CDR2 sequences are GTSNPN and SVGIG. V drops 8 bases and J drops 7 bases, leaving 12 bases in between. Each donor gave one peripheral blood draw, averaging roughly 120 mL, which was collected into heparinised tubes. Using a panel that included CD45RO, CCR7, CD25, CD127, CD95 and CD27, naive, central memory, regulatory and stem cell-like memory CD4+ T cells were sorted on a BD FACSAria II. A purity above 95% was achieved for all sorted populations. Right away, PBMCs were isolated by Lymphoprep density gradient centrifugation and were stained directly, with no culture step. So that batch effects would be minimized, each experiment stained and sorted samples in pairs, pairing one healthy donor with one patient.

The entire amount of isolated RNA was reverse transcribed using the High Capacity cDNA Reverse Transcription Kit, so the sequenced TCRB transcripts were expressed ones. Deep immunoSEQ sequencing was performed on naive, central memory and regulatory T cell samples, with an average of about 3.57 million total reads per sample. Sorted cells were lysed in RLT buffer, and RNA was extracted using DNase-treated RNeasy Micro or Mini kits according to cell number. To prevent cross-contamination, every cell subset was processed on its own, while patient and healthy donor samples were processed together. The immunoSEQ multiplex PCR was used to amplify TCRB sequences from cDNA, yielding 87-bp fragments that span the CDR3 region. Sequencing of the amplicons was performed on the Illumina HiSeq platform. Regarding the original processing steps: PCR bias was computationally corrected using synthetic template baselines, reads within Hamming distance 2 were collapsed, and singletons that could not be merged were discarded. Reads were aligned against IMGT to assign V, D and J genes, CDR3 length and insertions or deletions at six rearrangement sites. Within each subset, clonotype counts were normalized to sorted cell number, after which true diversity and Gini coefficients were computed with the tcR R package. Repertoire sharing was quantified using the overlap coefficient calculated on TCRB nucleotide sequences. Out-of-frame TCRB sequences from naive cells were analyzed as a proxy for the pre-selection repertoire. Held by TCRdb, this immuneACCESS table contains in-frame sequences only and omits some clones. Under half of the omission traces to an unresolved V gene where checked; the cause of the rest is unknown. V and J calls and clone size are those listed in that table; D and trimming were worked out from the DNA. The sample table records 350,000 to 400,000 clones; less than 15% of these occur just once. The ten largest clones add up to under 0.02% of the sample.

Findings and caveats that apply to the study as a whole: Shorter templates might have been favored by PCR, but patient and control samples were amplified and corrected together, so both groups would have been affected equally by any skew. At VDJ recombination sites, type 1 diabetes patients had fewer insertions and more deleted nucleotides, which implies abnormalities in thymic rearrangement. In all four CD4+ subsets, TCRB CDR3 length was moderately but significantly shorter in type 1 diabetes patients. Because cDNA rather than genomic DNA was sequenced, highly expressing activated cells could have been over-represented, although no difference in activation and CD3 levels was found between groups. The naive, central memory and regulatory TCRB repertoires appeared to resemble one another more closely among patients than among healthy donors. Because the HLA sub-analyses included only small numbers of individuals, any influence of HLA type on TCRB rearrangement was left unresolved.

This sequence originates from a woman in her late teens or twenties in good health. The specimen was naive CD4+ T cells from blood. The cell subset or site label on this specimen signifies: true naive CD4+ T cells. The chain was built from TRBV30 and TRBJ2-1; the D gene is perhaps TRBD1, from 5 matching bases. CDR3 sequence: CATFRVNEQFF. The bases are TGTGCCACTTTCAGGGTAAATGAGCAGTTCTTC.